This T cell receptor (beta chain) was profiled in a study of blood T cell repertoires in COVID-19. Study-wide background: There were acute and convalescent COVID-19 samples, and they came from the United States, Italy and Spain. PBMCs, B-cell-depleted T cells, or T cells were the source of the cDNA or gDNA that made up the material.

Only a few counts were recorded for this clone. Original methodology: Quantification of nucleated cells was approximated via reference gene primer amplification. Using immunoSEQ multiplex PCR, the repertoire was profiled, and TCRdb retains in-frame clones only, with some absent. The V and J calls and clone size are taken from that table; D and trimming were inferred from the DNA. The data contain around 260,000 clones, about 86% of them singletons. The germline CDR1 and CDR2 sequences are SGHRS and YFSETQ. V was cut by 0 bases and J by 8 bases, with 17 bases left in between. The length of the CDR3 is 16 residues.

This clonotype was sampled from a man younger than 30 with active or convalescent COVID-19. This sequence joins TRBV5-1 and TRBJ1-4, with no clear D. Sequenced material: peripheral blood. The DNA of the CDR3 is TGCGCCAGCAGCTTGGCTGGTGGAGGAGTGCGGGAAAAACTGTTTTTT. Its translation: CASSLAGGGVREKLFF.